The 30 T cell receptor beta chains below come from one sample, sequenced in a study of cytomegalovirus exposure and HLA in healthy donors. Primers: 60 Vbeta forward and 13 Jbeta reverse. Repertoires were generated with immunoSEQ multiplex PCR, while TCRdb's copy carries only in-frame clones and drops some. The table records some 200,000 clones, roughly 78% of them present only once. Material for sequencing was PBMCs. These receptors all stem from a boy aged 5-17 years in good health and CMV-seronegative.

The chain uses TRBV5-1 and TRBJ2-2, with 10 bases identical to TRBD1. This CDR3 is built from 16 residues. Germline loops: CDR1 SGHRS, CDR2 YFSETQ. V shed 4 bases, J shed 6 bases, and the junction held 9 bases outside the gene matches. In DNA, the CDR3 is TGCGCCAGCAGCCAAACCGGGACAGGGGATCCCGGGGAGCTGTTTTTT. It translates to CASSQTGTGDPGELFF. The full variable domain, completed using reference TRBV5-1 and TRBJ2-2, is KAGVTQTPRYLIKTRGQQVTLSCSPISGHRSVSWYQQTPGQGLQFLFEYFSETQRNKGNFPGRFSGRQFSNSRSEMNVSTLELGDSALYLCASSQTGTGDPGELFFGEGSRLTVL.

The genes are TRBV6-5 and TRBJ2-7, with 7 bases lining up with TRBD1. The trim removed 2 bases at V and 7 bases at J, leaving 8 bases unmatched. Germline V gene lookup returns CDR1 MNHEY and CDR2 SVGAGI. This CDR3 is built from 14 residues. This CDR3 is CASSYQGVVLEQYF. CDR3 nucleotides: TGTGCCAGCAGTTACCAGGGGGTGGTCCTAGAGCAGTACTTC.

This clone has only a few counts. The V and J genes are TRBV19 and TRBJ2-4; 12 bases agree with TRBD2. Germline V gene lookup returns CDR1 LNHDA and CDR2 SQIVND (reference sequence). The trim removed 2 bases at V and 1 base at J, leaving 6 bases unmatched. The CDR3 runs 18 residues. The CDR3 spells CASSIPSGGAGAKNIQYF. The DNA for the CDR3 is TGTGCCAGTAGTATACCTAGCGGGGGGGCCGGTGCCAAAAACATTCAGTACTTC.

This clone was picked up one time. The chain has TRBV5-5 and TRBJ2-5; D gene unclear. Germline assignment: CDR1 SGHKS and CDR2 YYEKEE (reference sequence). CDR3 size: 11 residues. V was cut by 2 bases and J by 4 bases, with 3 bases left in between. CDR3 coding DNA: TGTGCCAGCAGCTTCGGAGAGACCCAGTACTTC. Amino acids: CASSFGETQYF.

The V and J genes are TRBV9 and TRBJ2-5; 14 nucleotides agree with TRBD2. Trimming took 2 bases from V and 4 from J; bases not matched to a gene: 4. From germline, CDR1 is SGDLS and CDR2 YYNGEE. This CDR3 has 16 amino acids. This chain's CDR3 is CASSVAGLAGGETQYF. CDR3 coding DNA: TGTGCCAGCAGCGTCGCTGGACTAGCGGGGGGAGAGACCCAGTACTTC. The full variable domain, in which reference TRBV9 and TRBJ2-5 provide the parts outside the CDR3, is DSGVTQTPKHLITATGQRVTLRCSPRSGDLSVYWYQQSLDQGLQFLIQYYNGEERAKGNILERFSAQQFPDLHSELNLSSLELGDSALYFCASSVAGLAGGETQYFGPGTRLLVL.

The chain combines TRBV29-1 with TRBJ1-2; tentatively, D is TRBD1 (6 bases). The CDR3 runs to 15 residues. The germline V and J ends were trimmed by 2 bases and 3 bases, with 16 bases remaining between them. The germline CDR1 and CDR2 sequences are SQVTM and ANQGSEA. CDR3 nucleotides: TGCAGCGTTGAACTCCGGGACATGGGGGACTATGGCTACACCTTC. This gives the protein CSVELRDMGDYGYTF.

The chain is built from TRBV6-5 and TRBJ1-1; 9 nucleotides align to TRBD1. Germline V gene data show CDR1 as MNHEY and CDR2 as SVGAGI. Losses at the gene ends were 0 bases for V and 4 bases for J; bases not matched to a gene: 6. This CDR3 comprises 16 residues. The CDR3 loop is CASSYSTGGYITEAFF. The CDR3 DNA reads as TGTGCCAGCAGTTACTCGACAGGGGGTTATATCACTGAAGCTTTCTTT.

The V gene is TRBV7-3, the J gene TRBJ2-7; 9 nucleotides align to TRBD2. The length of the CDR3 is 15 residues. V shed 5 bases and J 7 bases; nucleotides not matched to a gene: 12. Germline CDR1 and CDR2: SGHTA and FQGTGA. CDR3 in DNA: TGTGCCAGCAGCCCTGGGGCTAGCGGGATTTGGGAGCAGTACTTC. Its translation is CASSPGASGIWEQYF.

This chain joins TRBV30 and TRBJ1-2; D is ambiguous. Germline V gene sequence: CDR1 GTSNPN, CDR2 SVGIG (reference sequence). The CDR3 sequence is 12 residues long. Trimming shortened V by 2 bases and J by 10 bases, and 14 bases separated the two germline ends. The CDR3 region is CAWSSGSAYYTF. DNA for the CDR3: TGTGCCTGGAGTTCCGGGTCTGCCTACTACACCTTC.

The chain couples TRBV4-1 to TRBJ1-1, with 7 bases lining up with TRBD1. This CDR3 comprises 21 residues. The germline V gene has CDR1 MGHRA and CDR2 YSYEKL. The V and J ends lost 3 bases and 0 bases, in that order; junction bases with no gene match: 22. CDR3 sequence reads: CASSHYLAPVNRGSMNTEAFF. The CDR3 coding sequence is TGCGCCAGCAGCCATTACTTGGCCCCCGTTAACAGGGGTTCCATGAACACTGAAGCTTTCTTT.

The V call is TRBV15, the J call TRBJ1-4, with a tentative D call TRBD1 (6 bases). This CDR3 contains 19 residues. CDR1 LNHNV and CDR2 YYDKDF come from the germline V gene (reference sequence). Trimming pared 6 bases from V and 0 bases from J, leaving 23 bases between. The DNA for the CDR3 is TGTGCCACCAGAGCAGACAGCGGACAGCTTAGTGCAACTAATGAAAAACTGTTTTTT. Its protein is CATRADSGQLSATNEKLFF.

The rearrangement links TRBV28 to TRBJ1-5; 7 bases fit TRBD1. CDR3 size: 20 residues. Germline lookup yields CDR1 MDHEN and CDR2 SYDVKM. Germline trimming cut 3 bases from V and 5 bases from J; bases unmatched to any gene: 22. The CDR3 bases are TGTGCCAGCAGTTTCCGGCGGGCTTACAGGGGAAATGGTTTACATCAGCCCCAGCATTTT. It encodes CASSFRRAYRGNGLHQPQHF.

The chain combines TRBV11-3 with TRBJ1-1; the D gene is possibly TRBD1 (6 bases). V was pared by 3 bases and J by 4 bases, with 27 bases between. This CDR3 region has 19 residues. From germline, CDR1 is SGHNT and CDR2 YENEEA. Written as DNA, the CDR3 is TGTGCCAGCAGCTTTGACCCCCCGTGGGGGCTGGGCGGGCGCACTGAAGCTTTCTTT. It codes for CASSFDPPWGLGGRTEAFF.

This chain uses TRBV19 with TRBJ1-6; 9 bases align to TRBD1. J was trimmed by 2 bases and V by 7 bases; bases with no gene match: 9. This CDR3 spans 17 amino acids. Germline CDR1 and CDR2: LNHDA and SQIVND (reference sequence). The chain's CDR3 is CASTGTGPYPYNSPLHF. The DNA of the CDR3 is TGTGCCAGTACCGGGACAGGGCCCTATCCCTATAATTCACCCCTCCACTTT.

This clone was seen more than once but under ten times. Other DNA sequences from this sample encode an identical CDR3 as well. The J gene is TRBJ2-7, the V gene TRBV7-2; 10 positions match TRBD2. Germline-derived CDR1 and CDR2 are SGHTA and FQGNSA. The V gene end was trimmed by 0 bases and the J gene end by 3 bases; junction bases not matched to a gene: 2. This CDR3 is built from 15 residues. This CDR3 is CASSLAGTSDYEQYF. CDR3 DNA sequence: TGTGCCAGCAGCTTAGCCGGGACTAGCGACTACGAGCAGTACTTC.

CDR3 in DNA: TGTGCCAGCAGCGATTCCGGGACAGGGTTCGAAAAACTGTTTTTT. As protein: CASSDSGTGFEKLFF. This chain uses TRBV9 with TRBJ1-4; 9 nucleotides match TRBD1. The V gene's germline CDR1 is SGDLS and CDR2 YYNGEE. This CDR3 has 15 residues. V was clipped by 3 bases and J by 8 bases; unmatched bases: 8.

This clone was found a few times. The rearrangement uses TRBV7-2 and TRBJ2-3; the match to TRBD2 covers 10 bases. Germline V gene data show CDR1 as SGHTA and CDR2 as FQGNSA. Trimming cost V 2 bases and J 3 bases; bases outside gene matches: 11. This CDR3 has 18 residues. CDR3 sequence (DNA): TGTGCCAGCAGCTTACAGGCTAGCGGGAGACGGCGAACAGATACGCAGTATTTT. Translated, it gives CASSLQASGRRRTDTQYF.

In its sample, this clone was seen a few times. The J gene is TRBJ1-2, the V gene TRBV9, with D hard to call. The V gene's germline CDR1 is SGDLS and CDR2 YYNGEE. Trimming shortened V by 3 bases and J by 1 base, and 4 bases separated the two germline ends. This CDR3 is built from 12 residues. The CDR3 DNA sequence: TGTGCCAGCAGCGAGAGTAACTATGGCTACACCTTC. It specifies CASSESNYGYTF.

The rearrangement joins TRBV10-3 to TRBJ1-1; the match to TRBD1 covers 8 bases. This CDR3 contains 13 residues. Germline CDR1 reads ENHRY; CDR2 reads SYGVKD. Trimming at V came to 3 bases and at J to 11 bases, leaving 8 bases not matched to a gene. CDR3 residues: CAISEGTGNTAFF. The CDR3 DNA reads TGTGCCATCAGTGAAGGGACAGGAAATACGGCTTTCTTT.

V is TRBV7-9 and J is TRBJ2-3; D may be TRBD2 (6 bases). In germline, CDR1 is SEHNR, CDR2 FQNEAQ (reference sequence). V gave up 9 bases and J gave up 3 bases, with 19 bases separating them. The CDR3 has 15 residues. The CDR3 loop is CASTPGGATTDTQYF. CDR3 DNA sequence: TGTGCCAGTACCCCTGGAGGGGCCACTACAGATACGCAGTATTTT. Full variable domain (remainder filled in from reference TRBV7-9 and TRBJ2-3): DTGVSQNPRHKITKRGQNVTFRCDPISEHNRLYWYRQTLGQGPEFLTYFQNEAQLEKSRLLSDRFSAERPKGSFSTLEIQRTEQGDSAMYLCASTPGGATTDTQYFGPGTRLTVL.

This clone was counted between two and nine times. The junction differs from germline at one of its ends, possibly a read error. The chain joins TRBV6-5 to TRBJ2-1, with 12 positions matching TRBD2. Per the germline V gene, CDR1 is MNHEY and CDR2 is SVGAGI. This CDR3 comprises 15 residues. Written as DNA, the CDR3 is TGTGCCAGCAGTGACTCGACTAGCGGGAGCAATGAGCAGTTCTTC. Its protein is CASSDSTSGSNEQFF.

This chain uses TRBV6-5 with TRBJ1-1, with D possibly TRBD1 on 6 matching bases. This CDR3 comprises 15 residues. Between the trimmed V and J ends, which lost 0 bases and 4 bases, there was a span of 12 bases. The germline V gene encodes CDR1 MNHEY and CDR2 SVGAGI. The CDR3 DNA follows: TGTGCCAGCAGTTACTCCAGGGGTGCGGCCACTGAAGCTTTCTTT. Amino acid sequence: CASSYSRGAATEAFF.

V usage is TRBV2 and J usage is TRBJ2-7; possible D gene TRBD1, 7 bases. Trimming left V 10 bases short and J 2 bases short, with 15 bases between. Germline loops: CDR1 SNHLY, CDR2 FYNNEI. The CDR3 is made up of 13 amino acids. DNA for the CDR3: TGTGCCACCGCGGGACAGCTGCCCTACGAGCAGTACTTC. This gives the protein CATAGQLPYEQYF. The variable domain in full, with the rest retrieved from reference TRBV2 and TRBJ2-7, is EPEVTQTPSHQVTQMGQEVILRCVPISNHLYFYWYRQILGQKVEFLVSFYNNEISEKSEIFDDQFSVERPDGSNFTLKIRSTKLEDSAMYFCATAGQLPYEQYFGPGTRLTVT.

The V call is TRBV5-1, the J call TRBJ1-6, with D hard to call. CDR1 is SGHRS, CDR2 YFSETQ, per germline. The CDR3 runs 15 residues. Trimming removed 0 bases from V and 4 bases from J, with 8 bases in between. CDR3 sequence reads: CASSLGARYNSPLHF. The CDR3 nucleotides read TGCGCCAGCAGCTTGGGGGCTCGGTATAATTCACCCCTCCACTTT.

The chain carries TRBV7-9 and TRBJ2-3, with unresolved D. Germline-derived CDR1 and CDR2 are SEHNR and FQNEAQ (reference sequence). Trimming shortened V by 4 bases and J by 2 bases, and 13 bases separated the two germline ends. The CDR3 contains 15 residues. DNA of the CDR3: TGTGCCAGCAGCTCCGAGGTCTCCAACACAGATACGCAGTATTTT. This translates into CASSSEVSNTDTQYF. Combining the CDR3 with reference TRBV7-9 and TRBJ2-3 gives the whole variable domain DTGVSQNPRHKITKRGQNVTFRCDPISEHNRLYWYRQTLGQGPEFLTYFQNEAQLEKSRLLSDRFSAERPKGSFSTLEIQRTEQGDSAMYLCASSSEVSNTDTQYFGPGTRLTVL.

The gene calls are TRBV19 and TRBJ2-7; 7 bases match TRBD2. The CDR3 length is 14 residues. V trimming: 5 bases; J trimming: 3 bases; junction bases outside the gene matches: 7. Germline CDR1 reads LNHDA; CDR2 reads SQIVND (reference sequence). The CDR3 spells CASSLHGRSYEQYF. As DNA, the CDR3 is TGTGCCAGTAGTCTTCACGGGAGGAGCTACGAGCAGTACTTC.

This sequence joins TRBV6-6 and TRBJ1-2; 7 bases fit TRBD1. The CDR3 has 13 amino acids. J lost 6 bases, V lost 6 bases, and 7 bases had no gene match. Germline V gene lookup returns CDR1 MNHNY and CDR2 SVGAGI (reference sequence). The CDR3 sequence: CASRETGSDGYTF. The CDR3 DNA sequence: TGTGCCAGCAGGGAGACAGGGAGTGATGGCTACACCTTC.

Only one count was recorded for this clone. This sequence joins TRBV4-2 and TRBJ1-2, with D possibly TRBD1 on 6 matching bases. The CDR3 loop spans 13 amino acids. Deletions cut 4 bases from V and 12 bases from J, with 18 bases between. Per the germline V gene, CDR1 is LGHNA and CDR2 is YNFKEQ. The CDR3 nucleotides are TGTGCCAGCAGCCCCGACGGCTTTACAGGGCACACCTTC. Its protein is CASSPDGFTGHTF.

The rearrangement joins TRBV4-1 to TRBJ1-6, with D hard to call. Germline CDR1 and CDR2: MGHRA and YSYEKL. This CDR3 has 17 residues. Trimming shortened V by 3 bases and J by 6 bases, and 18 bases separated the two germline ends. The CDR3 region is CASSQGGSGPTNSPLHF. The CDR3 nucleotides read TGCGCCAGCAGCCAGGGCGGAAGCGGACCTACTAATTCACCCCTCCACTTT.

The rearrangement links TRBV5-1 to TRBJ2-5, with 9 bases fitting TRBD1. Trimming cost V 1 base and J 1 base; bases outside gene matches: 2. This CDR3 contains 15 residues. CDR1 is SGHRS and CDR2 is YFSETQ in the germline V gene. The CDR3 is CASSLPTGGQETQYF. DNA for the CDR3: TGCGCCAGCAGCTTGCCGACAGGGGGCCAAGAGACCCAGTACTTC. Full variable domain (remainder filled in from reference TRBV5-1 and TRBJ2-5): KAGVTQTPRYLIKTRGQQVTLSCSPISGHRSVSWYQQTPGQGLQFLFEYFSETQRNKGNFPGRFSGRQFSNSRSEMNVSTLELGDSALYLCASSLPTGGQETQYFGPGTRLLVL.